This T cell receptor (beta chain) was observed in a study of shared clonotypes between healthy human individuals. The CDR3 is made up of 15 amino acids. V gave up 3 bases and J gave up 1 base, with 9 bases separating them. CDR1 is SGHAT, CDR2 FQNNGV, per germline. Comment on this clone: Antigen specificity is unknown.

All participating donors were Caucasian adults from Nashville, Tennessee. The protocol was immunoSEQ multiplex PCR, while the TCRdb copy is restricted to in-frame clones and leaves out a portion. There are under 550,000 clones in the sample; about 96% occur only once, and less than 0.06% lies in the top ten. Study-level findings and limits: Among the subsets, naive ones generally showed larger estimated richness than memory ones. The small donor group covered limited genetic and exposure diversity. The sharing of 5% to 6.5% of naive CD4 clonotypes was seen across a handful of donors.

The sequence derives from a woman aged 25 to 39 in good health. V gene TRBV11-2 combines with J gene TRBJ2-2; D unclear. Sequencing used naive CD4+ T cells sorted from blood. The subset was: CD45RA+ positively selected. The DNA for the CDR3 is TGTGCCAGCAGCTTGGTTAGCCTGAACACCGGGGAGCTGTTTTTT. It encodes CASSLVSLNTGELFF.